Described below is a single T cell receptor (beta chain) sequence and its context. In germline, CDR1 is SQVTM, CDR2 ANQGSEA. V was clipped by 7 bases and J by 8 bases, with 12 bases between them. The CDR3 totals 11 residues. This entry comes from a study of CD8+ T cells in alopecia areata. RNA, once extracted, was reverse transcribed into cDNA for use as the sequencing template. Method: immunoSEQ multiplex PCR; TCRdb's copy keeps in-frame clones and lacks some. The repertoire holds fewer than 250,000 clones, with roughly 64% as singletons. Described treatment: oral pan-JAK inhibitor, 5-10 mg twice daily.

This TCR was recovered from a human donor with alopecia areata. V is TRBV29-1 and J is TRBJ2-1; the D gene is possibly TRBD2 (6 bases). Sequencing used CD4+ T cells sorted from blood, obtained at week 4, from a patient treated with tofacitinib. This chain's CDR3 is CSGLTSHEQFF. In nucleotides, the CDR3 is TGCAGCGGCCTAACTAGCCATGAGCAGTTCTTC.